This T cell receptor (beta chain) was captured in a study of T-cell reconstitution after alpha-beta-depleted transplantation in children. Study-wide results and limits: As was reported, about two months after transplant, alpha-beta T cells came from several hundred expanded graft clones. Surviving recipient T cells and intrathymic progenitors accounted for some patients' high TCRbeta diversity at day 60. It was newly produced T cells that mostly accounted for T-cell counts and diversity one year after transplant.

This CDR3 has 14 amino acids. After removal of 2 bases from V and 4 bases from J, the junction contained 7 bases not matched to a gene. Germline V gene data show CDR1 as DFQATT and CDR2 as SNEGSKA (reference sequence). The library targeted TCRbeta and was prepared with unique molecular identifiers. Using its own MiXCR run on the PCR reads, TCRdb lists one record per CDR3 protein. The repertoire consists of around 100,000 distinct CDR3 sequences, with 10% to 13% occurring once and the leading ten covering under 40%. This clonotype was counted many times. Its target is not known. The TCR was taken from a boy aged 2 to 9 with acute lymphoblastic leukemia, due to receive a stem cell transplant. Sequencing used PBMCs, obtained before TCRalphabeta/CD19-depleted stem cell transplant. The chain combines TRBV20-1 with TRBJ2-7; 8 nucleotides line up with TRBD1. Here the CDR3 reads CSARTGTGEYEQYF. CDR3 nucleotides: TGCAGTGCTAGAACTGGGACAGGAGAGTACGAGCAGTACTTC.